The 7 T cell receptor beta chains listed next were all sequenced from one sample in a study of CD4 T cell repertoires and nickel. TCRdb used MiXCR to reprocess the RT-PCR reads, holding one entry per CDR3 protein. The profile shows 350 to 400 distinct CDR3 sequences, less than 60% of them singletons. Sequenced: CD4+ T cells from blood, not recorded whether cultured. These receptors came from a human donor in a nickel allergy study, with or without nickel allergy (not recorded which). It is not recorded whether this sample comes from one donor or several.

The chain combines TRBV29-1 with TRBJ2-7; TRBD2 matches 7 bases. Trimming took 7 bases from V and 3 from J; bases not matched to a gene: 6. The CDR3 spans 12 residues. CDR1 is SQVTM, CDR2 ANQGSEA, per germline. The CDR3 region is CSGTSDHYEQYF. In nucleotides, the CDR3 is TGCAGCGGCACTAGCGATCACTACGAGCAGTACTTC.

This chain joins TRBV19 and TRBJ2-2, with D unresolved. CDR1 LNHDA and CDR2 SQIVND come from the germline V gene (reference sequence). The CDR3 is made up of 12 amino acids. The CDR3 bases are TGTGGGGTCGGGTCGAACACCGGGGAGCTGTTTTTT. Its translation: CGVGSNTGELFF.

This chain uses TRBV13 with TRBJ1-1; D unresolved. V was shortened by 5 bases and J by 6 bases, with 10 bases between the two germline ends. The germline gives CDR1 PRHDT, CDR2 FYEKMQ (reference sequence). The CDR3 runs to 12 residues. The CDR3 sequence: CASSPPGSEAFF. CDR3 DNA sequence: TGTGCCAGCAGCCCTCCGGGGTCTGAAGCTTTCTTT.

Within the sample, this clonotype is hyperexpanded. The CDR3 bases are TGCGCCAGCAGCTCAGAGGGGGCTTTGAGCACTGAAGCTTTCTTT. Amino acid sequence: CASSSEGALSTEAFF. V and J are TRBV5-1 and TRBJ1-1, with 7 bases aligning to TRBD1. With 3 bases clipped from V and 4 bases from J, the junction kept 9 bases outside the gene matches. From germline, CDR1 is SGHRS and CDR2 YFSETQ. CDR3 length: 15 amino acids.

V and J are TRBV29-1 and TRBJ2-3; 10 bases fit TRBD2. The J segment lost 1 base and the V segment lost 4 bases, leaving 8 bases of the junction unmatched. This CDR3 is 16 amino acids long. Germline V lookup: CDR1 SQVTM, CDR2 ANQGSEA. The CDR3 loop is CSVGSSGGGGTDTQYF. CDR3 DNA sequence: TGCAGCGTTGGGTCTAGCGGGGGCGGGGGCACAGATACGCAGTATTTT.

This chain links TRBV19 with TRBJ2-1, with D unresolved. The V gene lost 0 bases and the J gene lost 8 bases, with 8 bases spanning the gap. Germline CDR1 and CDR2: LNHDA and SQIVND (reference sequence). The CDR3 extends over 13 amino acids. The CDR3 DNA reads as TGTGCCAGTAGTATAGAGCGGTTGCATGAGCAGTTCTTC. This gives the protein CASSIERLHEQFF.

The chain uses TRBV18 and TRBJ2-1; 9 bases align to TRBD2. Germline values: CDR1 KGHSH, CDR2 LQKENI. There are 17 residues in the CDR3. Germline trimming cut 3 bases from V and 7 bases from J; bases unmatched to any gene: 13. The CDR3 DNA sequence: TGTGCCAGCTCACCCCTACGCGGCGGGAGGGCCAAGAATGAGCAGTTCTTC. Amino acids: CASSPLRGGRAKNEQFF.